What follows are 9 T cell receptor beta chains derived from one specimen sequenced in a study of spatial heterogeneity in lung cancer. TCRdb reanalysed the 5' RACE reads using MiXCR and keeps one entry per CDR3 protein. Of around 110,000 distinct CDR3 sequences listed, 12% are singletons. Time point specified: blood at routine non-recurrence follow-up after resection. Whole RNA, isolated from tumor, nontumor lung or frozen PBMC, was sequenced without prior sorting. The sample was PBMCs, taken at follow-up. These receptors originate from a male donor with early-stage non-small cell lung cancer.

The CDR3 here is CASSQDRSSGGFF. As DNA, the CDR3 is TGTGCCAGCAGCCAAGATAGGAGTAGCGGGGGGTTCTTC. V is TRBV4-2 and J is TRBJ2-1; the match to TRBD2 covers 9 bases. The CDR3 length is 13 residues. V gave up 0 bases and J gave up 15 bases; unmatched junction bases: 6. In germline, CDR1 is LGHNA, CDR2 YNFKEQ.

The V gene is TRBV4-2, the J gene TRBJ1-5; D remains ambiguous. V lost 3 bases, J lost 2 bases, and 8 bases lay in between. CDR1 is LGHNA, CDR2 YNFKEQ, per germline. This CDR3 is built from 14 residues. The CDR3 here is CASSHGRGNQPQHF. The CDR3 DNA sequence: TGTGCCAGCAGCCATGGGAGGGGCAATCAGCCCCAGCATTTT.

There are a few counts of this clonotype. This chain uses TRBV3-1 with TRBJ1-3; D is unresolved. V lost 4 bases to trimming and J lost 9 bases, with 13 bases between them. The CDR3 is made up of 13 amino acids. Germline CDR1 LGHDT, CDR2 YNNKEL (reference sequence). CDR3 region: CASSPSMPITIYF. CDR3 coding DNA: TGTGCCAGCAGCCCCTCGATGCCGATCACCATATATTTT.

This clonotype was recorded a few times. The chain links TRBV12-3 or TRBV12-4 to TRBJ1-2; D possibly corresponds to TRBD1 (5 bases). Deletions cut 2 bases from V and 6 bases from J, with 7 bases between. This CDR3 spans 12 amino acids. CDR3 nucleotide sequence: TGTGCCAGCAGTTTAACAGGAGATGGCTACACCTTC. Translation: CASSLTGDGYTF.

This clonotype was observed a handful of times. CDR3 loop: CASSLWRGRLTGELFF. Here the CDR3 DNA reads TGTGCCAGCAGCTTATGGCGGGGCCGTCTAACCGGGGAGCTGTTTTTT. The chain uses TRBV7-2 and TRBJ2-2; maybe TRBD2 (6 bases). The CDR3 runs 16 residues. V dropped 2 bases and J dropped 5 bases, with 15 bases sitting between them. CDR1 and CDR2 (germline): SGHTA, FQGNSA.

The chain combines TRBV20-1 with TRBJ1-5; D is possibly TRBD1 (6 bases). With 3 bases removed from V and 2 bases from J, the gap between germline ends came to 17 bases. This CDR3 contains 16 residues. The germline V gene has CDR1 DFQATT and CDR2 SNEGSKA (reference sequence). In DNA, the CDR3 is TGCAGTGCTAGGGACAGTCCGGCAGTGGGCAATCAGCCCCAGCATTTT. Amino acid sequence: CSARDSPAVGNQPQHF.

This clonotype appeared a few times. The V gene is TRBV6-5, the J gene TRBJ1-5, with D possibly TRBD1 on 5 matching bases. This CDR3 spans 12 amino acids. Germline assignment: CDR1 MNHEY and CDR2 SVGAGI. Trimming left V 2 bases short and J 6 bases short, with 5 bases between. CDR3 coding DNA: TGTGCCAGCAGTTACCAGGGTCAGCCCCAGCATTTT. Translated: CASSYQGQPQHF.

The CDR3 nucleotides read TGCAGTACAAACCACGGGGCTAGCCCAGATACGCAGTATTTT. Protein sequence: CSTNHGASPDTQYF. This sequence joins TRBV20-1 and TRBJ2-3; either TRBD1 or TRBD2 may fit D (5 bases each). Germline CDR1 DFQATT, CDR2 SNEGSKA (reference sequence). This CDR3 is built from 14 residues. The V end was cut by 8 bases, the J end by 4 bases, with 19 bases between.

This clonotype was counted many times. J is TRBJ2-1 and V is TRBV5-6; D unclear. CDR1 is SGHDT, CDR2 YYEEEE, per germline. V lost 1 base and J 0 bases, leaving 8 bases between the germline ends. This CDR3 contains 15 residues. The CDR3 spells CASSLRSRSYNEQFF. CDR3 in DNA: TGTGCCAGCAGCTTGAGGTCTCGCTCCTACAATGAGCAGTTCTTC.